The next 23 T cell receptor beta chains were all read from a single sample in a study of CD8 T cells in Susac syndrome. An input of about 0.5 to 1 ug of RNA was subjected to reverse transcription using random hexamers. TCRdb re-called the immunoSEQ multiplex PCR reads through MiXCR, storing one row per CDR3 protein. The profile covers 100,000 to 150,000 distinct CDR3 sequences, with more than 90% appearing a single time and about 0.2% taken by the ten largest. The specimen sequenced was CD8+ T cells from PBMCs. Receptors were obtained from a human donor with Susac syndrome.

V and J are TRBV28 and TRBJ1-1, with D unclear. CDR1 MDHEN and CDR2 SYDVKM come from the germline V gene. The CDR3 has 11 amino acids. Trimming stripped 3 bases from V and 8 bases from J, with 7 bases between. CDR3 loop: CASSFGGEAFF. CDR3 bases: TGTGCCAGCAGTTTTGGCGGAGAAGCTTTCTTT.

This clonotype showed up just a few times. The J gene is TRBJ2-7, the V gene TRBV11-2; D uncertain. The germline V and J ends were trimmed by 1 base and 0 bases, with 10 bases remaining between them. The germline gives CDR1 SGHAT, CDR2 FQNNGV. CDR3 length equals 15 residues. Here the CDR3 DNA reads TGTGCCAGCAGCTTAGTGGCTGGAAGCTCCTACGAGCAGTACTTC. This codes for CASSLVAGSSYEQYF.

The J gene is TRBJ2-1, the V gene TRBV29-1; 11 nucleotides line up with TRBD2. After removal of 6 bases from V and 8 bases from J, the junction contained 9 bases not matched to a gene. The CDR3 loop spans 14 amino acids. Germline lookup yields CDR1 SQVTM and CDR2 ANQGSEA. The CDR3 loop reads CSVSTSGSIDEQFF. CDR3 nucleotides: TGCAGCGTCTCCACTAGCGGGAGTATCGATGAGCAGTTCTTC.

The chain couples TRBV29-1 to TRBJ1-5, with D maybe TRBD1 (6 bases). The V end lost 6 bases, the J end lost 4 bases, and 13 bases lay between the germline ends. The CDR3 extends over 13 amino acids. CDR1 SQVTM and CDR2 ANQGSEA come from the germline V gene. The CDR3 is CSVSDRINQPQHF. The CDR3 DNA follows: TGCAGCGTCTCGGACAGAATTAATCAGCCCCAGCATTTT.

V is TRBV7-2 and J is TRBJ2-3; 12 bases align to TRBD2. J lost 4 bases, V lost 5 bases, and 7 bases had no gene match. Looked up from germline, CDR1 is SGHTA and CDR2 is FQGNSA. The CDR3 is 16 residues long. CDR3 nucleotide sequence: TGTGCCAGCAGCGGAAGACTAGCGGGAGTCCCAGATACGCAGTATTTT. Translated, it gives CASSGRLAGVPDTQYF.

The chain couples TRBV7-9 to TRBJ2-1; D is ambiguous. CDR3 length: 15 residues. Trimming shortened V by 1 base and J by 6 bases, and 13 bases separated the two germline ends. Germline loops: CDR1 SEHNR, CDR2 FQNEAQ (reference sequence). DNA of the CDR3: TGTGCCAGCAGCTTAGAGGCCCTTCTGGGCAATGAGCAGTTCTTC. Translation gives CASSLEALLGNEQFF.

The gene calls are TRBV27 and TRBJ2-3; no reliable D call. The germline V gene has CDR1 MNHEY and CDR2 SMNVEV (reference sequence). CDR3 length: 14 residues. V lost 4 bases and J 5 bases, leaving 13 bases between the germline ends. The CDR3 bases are TGTGCCAGCAGTTCCACAGCGTCGGAAGATACGCAGTATTTT. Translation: CASSSTASEDTQYF.

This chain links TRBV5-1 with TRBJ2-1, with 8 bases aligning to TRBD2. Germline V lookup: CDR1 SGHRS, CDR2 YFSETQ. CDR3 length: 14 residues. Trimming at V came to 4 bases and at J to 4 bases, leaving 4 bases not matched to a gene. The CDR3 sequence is CASSKLADYNEQFF. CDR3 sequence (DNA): TGCGCCAGCAGCAAACTAGCGGATTACAATGAGCAGTTCTTC.

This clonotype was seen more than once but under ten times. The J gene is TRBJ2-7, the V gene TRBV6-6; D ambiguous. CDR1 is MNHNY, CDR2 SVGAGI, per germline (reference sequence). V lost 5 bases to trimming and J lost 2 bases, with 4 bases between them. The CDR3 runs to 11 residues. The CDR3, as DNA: TGTGCCAGCAGTACCGCCTACGAGCAGTACTTC. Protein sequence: CASSTAYEQYF.

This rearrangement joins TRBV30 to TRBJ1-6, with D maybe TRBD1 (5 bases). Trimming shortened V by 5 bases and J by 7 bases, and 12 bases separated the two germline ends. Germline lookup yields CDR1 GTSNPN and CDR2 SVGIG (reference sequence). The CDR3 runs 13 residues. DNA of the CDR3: TGTGCCTGGGCAGGGCAAGAGAATTCACCCCTCCACTTT. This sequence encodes CAWAGQENSPLHF.

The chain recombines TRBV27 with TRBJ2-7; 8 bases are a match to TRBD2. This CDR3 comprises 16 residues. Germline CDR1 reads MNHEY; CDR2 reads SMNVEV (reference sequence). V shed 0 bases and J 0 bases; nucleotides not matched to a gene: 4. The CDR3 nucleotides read TGTGCCAGCAGTTTATCGGGGACTAGAGCCTCCTACGAGCAGTACTTC. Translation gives CASSLSGTRASYEQYF.

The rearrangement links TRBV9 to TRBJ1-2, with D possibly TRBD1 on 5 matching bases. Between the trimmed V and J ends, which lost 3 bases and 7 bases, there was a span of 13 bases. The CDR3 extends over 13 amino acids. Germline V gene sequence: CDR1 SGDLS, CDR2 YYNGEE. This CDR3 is CASSAEGFPGYTF. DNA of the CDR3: TGTGCCAGCAGCGCCGAGGGGTTCCCTGGCTACACCTTC.

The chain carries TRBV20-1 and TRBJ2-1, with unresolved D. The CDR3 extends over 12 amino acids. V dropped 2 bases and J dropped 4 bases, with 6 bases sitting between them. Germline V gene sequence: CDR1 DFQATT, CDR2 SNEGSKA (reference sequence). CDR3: CSARNGYNEQFF. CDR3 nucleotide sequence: TGCAGTGCTAGAAATGGGTACAATGAGCAGTTCTTC.

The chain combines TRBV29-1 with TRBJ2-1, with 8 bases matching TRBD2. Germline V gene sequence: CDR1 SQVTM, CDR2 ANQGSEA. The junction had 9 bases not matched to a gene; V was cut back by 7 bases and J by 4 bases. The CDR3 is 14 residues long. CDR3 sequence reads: CSAVGGGRYNEQFF. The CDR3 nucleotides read TGCAGCGCCGTCGGCGGGGGGCGATACAATGAGCAGTTCTTC.

CDR3 bases: TGTGCCAGCAGCGTAGGTGGGACAGGGGCCTACGAGCAGTACTTC. Translated: CASSVGGTGAYEQYF. This rearrangement joins TRBV9 to TRBJ2-7; 10 bases line up with TRBD1. CDR3 length: 15 amino acids. J was trimmed by 2 bases and V by 0 bases; bases with no gene match: 2. Germline loops: CDR1 SGDLS, CDR2 YYNGEE.

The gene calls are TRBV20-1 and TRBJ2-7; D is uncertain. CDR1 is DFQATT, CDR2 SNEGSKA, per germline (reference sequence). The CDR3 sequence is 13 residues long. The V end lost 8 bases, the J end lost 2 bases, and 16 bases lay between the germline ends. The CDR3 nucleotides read TGCAGTCCGTGCCCGGGTGATCCCTACGAGCAGTACTTC. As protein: CSPCPGDPYEQYF.

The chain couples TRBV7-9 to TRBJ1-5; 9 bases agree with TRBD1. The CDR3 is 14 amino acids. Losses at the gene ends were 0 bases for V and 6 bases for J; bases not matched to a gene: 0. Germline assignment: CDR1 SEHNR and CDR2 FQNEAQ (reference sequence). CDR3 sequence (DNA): TGTGCCAGCAGCTTAGCGGGACAGGGTCAGCCCCAGCATTTT. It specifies CASSLAGQGQPQHF.

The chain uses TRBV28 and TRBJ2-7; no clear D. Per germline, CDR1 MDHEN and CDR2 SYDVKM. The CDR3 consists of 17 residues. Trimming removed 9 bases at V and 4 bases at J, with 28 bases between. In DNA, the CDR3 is TGTGCCAGTAGATCTACCTTGATATTAGGGAAGTTTTACGAGCAGTACTTC. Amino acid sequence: CASRSTLILGKFYEQYF.

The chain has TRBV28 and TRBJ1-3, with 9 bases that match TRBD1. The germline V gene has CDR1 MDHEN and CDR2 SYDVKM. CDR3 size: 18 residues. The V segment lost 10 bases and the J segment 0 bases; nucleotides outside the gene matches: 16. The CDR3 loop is CAISSGTGILNSGNTIYF. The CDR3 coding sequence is TGTGCCATCAGCTCCGGGACAGGGATCCTCAACTCTGGAAACACCATATATTTT.

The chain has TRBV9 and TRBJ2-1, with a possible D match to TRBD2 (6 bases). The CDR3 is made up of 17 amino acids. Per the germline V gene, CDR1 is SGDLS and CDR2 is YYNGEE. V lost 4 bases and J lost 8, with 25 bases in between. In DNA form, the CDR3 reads TGTGCCAGCAGCTTTCCGGGACTCCACACGCTGCCCGATGAGCAGTTCTTC. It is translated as CASSFPGLHTLPDEQFF. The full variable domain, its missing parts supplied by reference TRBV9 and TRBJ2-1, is DSGVTQTPKHLITATGQRVTLRCSPRSGDLSVYWYQQSLDQGLQFLIQYYNGEERAKGNILERFSAQQFPDLHSELNLSSLELGDSALYFCASSFPGLHTLPDEQFFGPGTRLTVL.

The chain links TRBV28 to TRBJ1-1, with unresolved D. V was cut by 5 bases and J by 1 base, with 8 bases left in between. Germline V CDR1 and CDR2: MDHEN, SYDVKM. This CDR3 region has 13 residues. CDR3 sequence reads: CASSPPENTEAFF. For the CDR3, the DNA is TGTGCCAGCAGTCCTCCAGAGAACACTGAAGCTTTCTTT.

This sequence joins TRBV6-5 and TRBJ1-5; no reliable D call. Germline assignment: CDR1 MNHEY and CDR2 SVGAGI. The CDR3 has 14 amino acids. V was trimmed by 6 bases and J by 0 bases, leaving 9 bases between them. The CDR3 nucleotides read TGTGCCAGCAGCGGTGACATTAGCAATCAGCCCCAGCATTTT. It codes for CASSGDISNQPQHF.

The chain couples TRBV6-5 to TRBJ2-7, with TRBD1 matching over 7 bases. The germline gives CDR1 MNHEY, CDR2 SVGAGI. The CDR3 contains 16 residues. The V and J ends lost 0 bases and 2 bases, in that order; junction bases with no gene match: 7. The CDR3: CASSYSIGQVTYEQYF. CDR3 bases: TGTGCCAGCAGTTACTCCATCGGACAGGTAACCTACGAGCAGTACTTC.